The next 28 T cell receptor beta chains were all read from a single sample in a study of T cell responses to AZD1222 COVID-19 vaccine. TCRdb's table, derived via immunoSEQ multiplex PCR, lists solely in-frame clones and lacks some. The table lists more than 100,000 clones, about nine tenths of them singletons, with more than 13% in the top ten. Sequencing was performed on peripheral blood, taken on day 0 of AZD1222 vaccination. The receptors were gathered from an adult in good health.

J is TRBJ1-6 and V is TRBV9; 8 bases match TRBD1. This CDR3 is built from 17 residues. Trimming cost V 0 bases and J 9 bases; bases outside gene matches: 11. Germline CDR1 reads SGDLS; CDR2 reads YYNGEE. The CDR3 sequence is CASSVAPRQGRGSPLHF. CDR3 nucleotides: TGTGCCAGCAGCGTAGCCCCGAGACAGGGGAGAGGTTCACCCCTCCACTTT.

V gene TRBV11-2 combines with J gene TRBJ1-3; D remains unclear. Trimming shortened V by 0 bases and J by 0 bases, and 6 bases separated the two germline ends. Germline V gene data show CDR1 as SGHAT and CDR2 as FQNNGV. This CDR3 is 15 amino acids long. The CDR3 spells CASSLDGSSGNTIYF. DNA for the CDR3: TGTGCCAGCAGCTTAGATGGGAGCTCTGGAAACACCATATATTTT.

The CDR3 protein is CASNRPASGSYEQYF. The DNA for the CDR3 is TGTGCCAGCAACCGTCCCGCTAGCGGGAGCTACGAGCAGTACTTC. The chain uses TRBV28 and TRBJ2-7, with 10 bases identical to TRBD2. V gave up 7 bases and J gave up 3 bases; unmatched junction bases: 9. The CDR3 is 15 amino acids. CDR1 is MDHEN and CDR2 is SYDVKM in the germline V gene.

This clone was observed a single time. This chain links TRBV7-2 with TRBJ2-5, with D possibly being TRBD1 or TRBD2 (5 bases each). Germline CDR1 is SGHTA and CDR2 is FQGNSA. The CDR3 spans 14 residues. V was trimmed by 1 base and J by 4 bases, leaving 10 bases between them. CDR3: CASSLGAGRETQYF. The CDR3 DNA reads as TGTGCCAGCAGCTTAGGGGCAGGGAGAGAGACCCAGTACTTC. Full variable domain (rest looked up from reference TRBV7-2 and TRBJ2-5): GAGVSQSPSNKVTEKGKDVELRCDPISGHTALYWYRQSLGQGLEFLIYFQGNSAPDKSGLPSDRFSAERTGGSVSTLTIQRTQQEDSAVYLCASSLGAGRETQYFGPGTRLLVL.

V usage is TRBV5-8 and J usage is TRBJ2-7; no clear D. Looked up from germline, CDR1 is SGHTS and CDR2 is YDEGEE. Trimming removed 0 bases from V and 0 bases from J, with 7 bases in between. The CDR3 is made up of 14 amino acids. The CDR3 DNA sequence: TGTGCCAGCAGCTTGGAGGGCAGCTCCTACGAGCAGTACTTC. Translation: CASSLEGSSYEQYF.

This chain links TRBV18 with TRBJ1-3; the D gene is possibly TRBD1 (6 bases). Trimming removed 2 bases from V and 2 bases from J, with 10 bases in between. The germline V gene encodes CDR1 KGHSH and CDR2 LQKENI. The CDR3 contains 15 residues. For the CDR3, the DNA is TGTGCCAGCTCACCATACGGGACAACTGGAAACACCATATATTTT. Translated, it gives CASSPYGTTGNTIYF.

The chain's CDR3 is CASSYWKGELFF. In nucleotides, the CDR3 is TGTGCCAGCAGTTACTGGAAGGGGGAGCTGTTTTTT. V usage is TRBV6-5 and J usage is TRBJ2-2; D gene uncertain. In germline, CDR1 is MNHEY, CDR2 SVGAGI. Trimming pared 1 base from V and 8 bases from J, leaving 5 bases between. The CDR3 runs to 12 residues.

The rearrangement joins TRBV27 to TRBJ1-5; 8 bases map to TRBD1. Germline CDR1 is MNHEY and CDR2 is SMNVEV (reference sequence). The trim removed 4 bases at V and 5 bases at J, leaving 4 bases unmatched. This CDR3 region has 14 residues. The CDR3 region is CASSYSGGYQPQHF. The CDR3 coding sequence is TGTGCCAGCAGTTATTCAGGGGGCTATCAGCCCCAGCATTTT.

The gene calls are TRBV10-3 and TRBJ2-3, with TRBD2 matching over 10 bases. This CDR3 has 16 residues. J was trimmed by 7 bases and V by 10 bases; bases with no gene match: 17. Germline V CDR1 and CDR2: ENHRY, SYGVKD. The CDR3 is CATGTSAPSEAHTQYF. The CDR3 coding sequence is TGTGCCACAGGGACTAGCGCCCCATCGGAGGCCCATACGCAGTATTTT.

The chain employs TRBV19 and TRBJ1-6; a weak D match, TRBD1 (5 bases). Germline V lookup: CDR1 LNHDA, CDR2 SQIVND (reference sequence). The CDR3 runs 14 residues. Deletions cut 3 bases from V and 7 bases from J, with 10 bases between. CDR3 residues: CASSIRDLNSPLHF. CDR3 coding DNA: TGTGCCAGTAGTATCAGGGACCTCAATTCACCCCTCCACTTT.

This chain connects TRBV19 to TRBJ1-1, with 8 nucleotides matching TRBD1. Per germline, CDR1 LNHDA and CDR2 SQIVND (reference sequence). The CDR3 consists of 14 residues. The V segment lost 6 bases and the J segment 4 bases; nucleotides outside the gene matches: 7. The CDR3 coding sequence is TGTGCCAGTAGACCTCAGGGGGCGGGCACTGAAGCTTTCTTT. Translated: CASRPQGAGTEAFF.

The rearrangement uses TRBV7-9 and TRBJ1-1, with a weak D call TRBD1 (5 bases). Germline CDR1 is SEHNR and CDR2 is FQNEAQ (reference sequence). The V and J ends lost 5 bases and 4 bases respectively, with 11 bases between them. This CDR3 contains 13 residues. CDR3 sequence reads: CASSMGDFTEAFF. The CDR3 DNA reads TGTGCCAGCAGCATGGGGGACTTCACTGAAGCTTTCTTT.

The V and J genes are TRBV3-1 (or the pseudogene TRBV3-2) and TRBJ1-5; D is unresolved. V was cut by 3 bases and J by 2 bases, with 5 bases left in between. The CDR3 is made up of 13 amino acids. Germline V lookup: CDR1 LGHDT, CDR2 YNNKEL (reference sequence). DNA for the CDR3: TGTGCCAGCAGCCATGCGGGCAATCAGCCCCAGCATTTT. Its protein is CASSHAGNQPQHF.

This sequence joins TRBV9 and TRBJ2-7; a possible D gene is TRBD1 (6 bases). V was trimmed by 4 bases and J by 3 bases, leaving 17 bases between them. The CDR3 extends over 15 amino acids. Germline-derived CDR1 and CDR2 are SGDLS and YYNGEE. CDR3 loop: CASSPSTGRSYEQYF. The CDR3 DNA follows: TGTGCCAGCAGCCCCTCGACAGGCCGAAGCTACGAGCAGTACTTC.

V gene TRBV3-1 (or the pseudogene TRBV3-2) combines with J gene TRBJ2-3; TRBD2 agrees at 7 bases. Germline CDR1 and CDR2: LGHDT and YNNKEL (reference sequence). The CDR3 length is 16 residues. V was pared by 5 bases and J by 2 bases, with 10 bases of the junction left unmatched. CDR3 protein: CASSSAGDLYTDTQYF. In DNA, the CDR3 is TGTGCCAGCAGCTCCGCGGGGGACCTTTACACAGATACGCAGTATTTT.

The chain uses TRBV19 and TRBJ2-1; 7 bases line up with TRBD1. The germline CDR1 and CDR2 sequences are LNHDA and SQIVND (reference sequence). Trimming cost V 6 bases and J 5 bases; bases outside gene matches: 4. The CDR3 has 13 residues. CDR3 loop: CASSPTGNNEQFF. Written as DNA, the CDR3 is TGTGCCAGTAGCCCGACAGGGAACAATGAGCAGTTCTTC.

This clone has only a few counts. The chain joins TRBV27 to TRBJ2-2; D perhaps matches TRBD2 (7 bases). The germline gives CDR1 MNHEY, CDR2 SMNVEV (reference sequence). The V end was cut by 7 bases, the J end by 5 bases, with 23 bases between. The length of the CDR3 is 17 residues. CDR3 DNA sequence: TGTGCCAGCACAATCGGGGGGCTAAAGTTCAGGACCGGGGAGCTGTTTTTT. Translation: CASTIGGLKFRTGELFF.

This chain links TRBV27 with TRBJ1-2, with 7 positions matching TRBD1. In germline, CDR1 is MNHEY, CDR2 SMNVEV (reference sequence). V was clipped by 3 bases and J by 0 bases; unmatched bases: 7. The CDR3 extends over 16 amino acids. The CDR3 DNA reads TGTGCCAGCAGTTTGGCCAGGGGGGGACCTAACTATGGCTACACCTTC. Its protein product is CASSLARGGPNYGYTF.

The chain couples TRBV4-3 to TRBJ2-5; TRBD2 matches 9 bases. CDR1 LGHNA and CDR2 YSLEER come from the germline V gene. This CDR3 spans 17 amino acids. Germline trimming cut 0 bases from V and 2 bases from J; bases unmatched to any gene: 7. CDR3 DNA sequence: TGCGCCAGCAGCCAAGAAGGGCCAGCGGGGGGACAAGAGACCCAGTACTTC. Its protein product is CASSQEGPAGGQETQYF.

The chain links TRBV5-1 to TRBJ2-1; 9 nucleotides align to TRBD1. The germline CDR1 and CDR2 sequences are SGHRS and YFSETQ. CDR3 length: 13 residues. V shed 9 bases and J 6 bases; nucleotides not matched to a gene: 7. The CDR3 region is CATGQGTTNEQFF. In nucleotides, the CDR3 is TGCGCCACCGGACAGGGGACGACCAATGAGCAGTTCTTC. Full variable domain (rest looked up from reference TRBV5-1 and TRBJ2-1): KAGVTQTPRYLIKTRGQQVTLSCSPISGHRSVSWYQQTPGQGLQFLFEYFSETQRNKGNFPGRFSGRQFSNSRSEMNVSTLELGDSALYLCATGQGTTNEQFFGPGTRLTVL.

V usage is TRBV5-4 and J usage is TRBJ2-5; D not resolved. The V and J ends lost 1 base and 1 base respectively, with 14 bases between them. The CDR3 is 16 amino acids. Germline V gene lookup returns CDR1 SGHNT and CDR2 YYREEE (reference sequence). The CDR3 DNA reads TGTGCCAGCAGCTTGAAGTCGGAATTACTCCAAGAGACCCAGTACTTC. This gives the protein CASSLKSELLQETQYF.

The chain combines TRBV11-2 with TRBJ2-7; D remains unclear. Trimming cost V 0 bases and J 2 bases, with 8 bases left between them. Germline loops: CDR1 SGHAT, CDR2 FQNNGV. The CDR3 has 14 amino acids. CDR3 loop: CASSLDRRTYEQYF. CDR3 nucleotide sequence: TGTGCCAGCAGCTTAGACAGGCGGACCTACGAGCAGTACTTC.

Remarks on this clone: The sample carries other DNA sequences with the same CDR3. The V gene is TRBV19, the J gene TRBJ2-7; 9 positions agree with TRBD2. This CDR3 is 14 amino acids long. Trimming removed 5 bases from V and 4 bases from J; junction bases left unmatched: 6. In germline, CDR1 is LNHDA, CDR2 SQIVND (reference sequence). The CDR3 DNA reads as TGTGCCAGTAGTTTGGGACTAGCAGGGTACGAGCAGTACTTC. This gives the protein CASSLGLAGYEQYF.

This rearrangement joins TRBV28 to TRBJ2-5; D might be TRBD2 (5 bases). Germline values: CDR1 MDHEN, CDR2 SYDVKM. The CDR3 covers 15 residues. With 5 bases removed from V and 0 bases from J, the gap between germline ends came to 13 bases. In DNA, the CDR3 is TGTGCCAGCAGTGCGGACGGGAAGTACCAAGAGACCCAGTACTTC. Its translation is CASSADGKYQETQYF.

The chain employs TRBV4-3 and TRBJ1-5; D is unclear. Per germline, CDR1 LGHNA and CDR2 YSLEER. Between the trimmed V and J ends, which lost 0 bases and 0 bases, there was a span of 3 bases. The CDR3 is 14 residues long. CDR3 nucleotides: TGCGCCAGCAGCCAAGAGAATAGCAATCAGCCCCAGCATTTT. This sequence encodes CASSQENSNQPQHF.

Points on this clone: The junction does not match germline at one end; this may be a read error. The rearrangement joins TRBV4-1 to TRBJ2-7; 12 bases line up with TRBD2. Germline assignment: CDR1 MGHRA and CDR2 YSYEKL. The CDR3 is 15 amino acids. CDR3 loop: CASSPPGLAGSLMHF. The DNA for the CDR3 is TGCGCCAGCAGCCCACCGGGACTAGCGGGCTCCTTAATGCACTTC.

The V gene is TRBV6-6, the J gene TRBJ2-7; D unresolved. The V gene lost 0 bases and the J gene lost 5 bases, with 8 bases spanning the gap. Germline V gives CDR1 MNHNY, CDR2 SVGAGI (reference sequence). CDR3 length: 13 residues. The CDR3 region is CASSYSRLDEQYF. In nucleotides, the CDR3 is TGTGCCAGCAGTTACTCGAGACTCGACGAGCAGTACTTC.

The chain recombines TRBV24-1 with TRBJ2-7, with D hard to call. The CDR3 covers 15 residues. V was cut by 5 bases and J by 5 bases, with 18 bases left in between. Germline CDR1 and CDR2: KGHDR and SFDVKD. In DNA form, the CDR3 reads TGTGCCACCAGTGGGGGAACCGCGGATTTGCACGAGCAGTACTTC. Its protein product is CATSGGTADLHEQYF.